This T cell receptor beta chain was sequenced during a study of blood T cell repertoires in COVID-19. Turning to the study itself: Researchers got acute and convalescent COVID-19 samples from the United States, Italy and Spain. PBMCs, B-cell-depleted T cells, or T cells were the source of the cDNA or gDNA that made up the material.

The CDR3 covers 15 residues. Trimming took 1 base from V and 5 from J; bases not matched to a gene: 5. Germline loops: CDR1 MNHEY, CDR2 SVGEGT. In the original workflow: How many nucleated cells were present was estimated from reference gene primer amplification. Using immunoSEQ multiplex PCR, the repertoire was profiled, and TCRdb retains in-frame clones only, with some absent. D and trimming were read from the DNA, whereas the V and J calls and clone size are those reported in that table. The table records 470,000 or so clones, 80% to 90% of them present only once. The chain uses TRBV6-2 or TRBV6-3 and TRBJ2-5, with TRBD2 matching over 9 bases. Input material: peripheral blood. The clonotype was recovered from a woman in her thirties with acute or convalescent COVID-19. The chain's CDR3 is CASSYFGTSRETQYF. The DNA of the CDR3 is TGTGCCAGCAGTTACTTCGGGACTAGCCGGGAGACCCAGTACTTC.